This T cell receptor beta chain was retrieved from a study of cytomegalovirus exposure and HLA in healthy donors. Study-level information: The same platform as the roughly 670 first-cohort repertoires was used for the 130 or so validation repertoires, a later analysis reported. Whole-study results and caveats: Most TCR sequences proved rare, with some public TCRs found in many donors. 164 TCR beta chains were listed as cytomegalovirus-associated.

On this clone: What it recognizes is unknown.

Method: immunoSEQ multiplex PCR; TCRdb's copy keeps in-frame clones and lacks some. The repertoire consists of 55,000 to 70,000 clones, with 90% to 95% occurring once and the leading ten covering around 2.2%. Trimming shortened V by 8 bases and J by 5 bases, and 28 bases separated the two germline ends. Germline V gene sequence: CDR1 SGHAT, CDR2 FQNNGV. CDR3 length: 17 residues. The receptor was isolated from a woman in her thirties in good health and CMV-seronegative. This chain connects TRBV11-2 to TRBJ2-7, with a possible D match to TRBD1 (6 bases). The sample was PBMCs. This CDR3 reads CASWGPRRGGPGHEQYF. The DNA of the CDR3 is TGTGCCAGCTGGGGCCCGCGGAGAGGGGGTCCGGGGCACGAGCAGTACTTC.